Reported below is one T cell receptor (beta chain). The antigen is unknown. TCRdb keeps only in-frame clones here, not all; method: immunoSEQ multiplex PCR. In the table there are 150,000 to 250,000 clones, around 80% of which are singletons. The data were obtained in a study of cytomegalovirus exposure and HLA in healthy donors. Study-level findings and limits: The CMV antigen specificity of a few CMV-associated chains was confirmed through in vitro analysis.

The V end lost 7 bases, the J end lost 0 bases, and 9 bases lay between the germline ends. This CDR3 has 13 residues. The V gene's germline CDR1 is MNHEY and CDR2 SVGAGI. The receptor was derived from a woman aged 25 to 39 in good health and CMV-seronegative. The material sequenced was PBMCs. The chain joins TRBV6-5 to TRBJ1-1; no clear D gene. CDR3 amino acids: CASTEELNTEAFF. CDR3 coding DNA: TGTGCCAGCACGGAGGAACTGAACACTGAAGCTTTCTTT.